The 21 T cell receptor beta chains in this list originate from one sample, sequenced in a study of identical twins. TCRdb itself ran the 5' RACE reads through MiXCR, one entry per CDR3 protein. The sample consists of about 890,000 distinct CDR3 sequences, 12% of them appearing once. The same sample was also studied in work on yellow fever vaccine responses in identical twins.

Sequencing input: PBMCs. These receptors were collected from a woman between 18 and 29 years old in good health.

This clonotype turned up a few times. The chain employs TRBV7-9 and TRBJ2-3; 7 bases align to TRBD2. CDR3 length: 14 residues. Germline values: CDR1 SEHNR, CDR2 FQNEAQ (reference sequence). Losses at the gene ends were 5 bases for V and 5 bases for J; bases not matched to a gene: 7. CDR3 loop: CASSPSGIRDTQYF. DNA for the CDR3: TGTGCCAGCAGCCCGAGCGGGATCCGAGATACGCAGTATTTT.

V and J are TRBV4-1 and TRBJ2-2; 11 bases agree with TRBD2. Germline V gene sequence: CDR1 MGHRA, CDR2 YSYEKL. J lost 6 bases, V lost 0 bases, and 6 bases had no gene match. The CDR3 is 17 amino acids. The CDR3 DNA reads as TGCGCCAGCAGCCAAGAGCATAGCGGGAGGGTATCCGGGGAGCTGTTTTTT. It codes for CASSQEHSGRVSGELFF.

This rearrangement joins TRBV10-3 to TRBJ2-7; TRBD1 aligns across 7 bases. Germline trimming cut 4 bases from V and 6 bases from J; bases unmatched to any gene: 6. The germline CDR1 and CDR2 sequences are ENHRY and SYGVKD. CDR3 size: 13 residues. CDR3 DNA: TGTGCCATCAGTGGGACCGACAGGGCCGAGCAGTACTTC. Translating it yields CAISGTDRAEQYF.

The chain combines TRBV15 with TRBJ2-1, with D uncertain. This CDR3 contains 12 residues. CDR1 LNHNV and CDR2 YYDKDF come from the germline V gene (reference sequence). The V end lost 0 bases, the J end lost 7 bases, and 4 bases lay between the germline ends. The CDR3 DNA reads as TGTGCCACCAGCAGAGATCAAAATGAGCAGTTCTTC. Its translation is CATSRDQNEQFF.

The chain employs TRBV20-1 and TRBJ1-6; tentative D call: TRBD1 (5 bases). The CDR3 consists of 15 residues. The germline V gene has CDR1 DFQATT and CDR2 SNEGSKA (reference sequence). The ends were cut back, 3 bases at V and 8 bases at J, with 17 bases in the middle. The CDR3 DNA reads as TGCAGTGCTAGGTTTCCAAGGGGTGTTGATTCACCCCTCCACTTT. It is translated as CSARFPRGVDSPLHF.

The chain links TRBV29-1 to TRBJ2-7; 9 bases map to TRBD1. J gave up 5 bases and V 5 bases, and 4 bases lay outside the gene matches. The germline V gene has CDR1 SQVTM and CDR2 ANQGSEA. This CDR3 has 12 amino acids. The CDR3 region is CSVRQGVHEQYF. Here the CDR3 DNA reads TGCAGCGTTCGACAGGGGGTCCACGAGCAGTACTTC.

At least ten counts were recorded for this clonotype. The chain combines TRBV20-1 with TRBJ1-5; the D is unclear. The CDR3 consists of 13 residues. Trimming cost V 5 bases and J 0 bases, with 8 bases left between them. CDR1 DFQATT and CDR2 SNEGSKA come from the germline V gene (reference sequence). The CDR3 reads CSAYSNSNQPQHF. DNA for the CDR3: TGCAGTGCTTACAGTAATAGCAATCAGCCCCAGCATTTT.

V and J are TRBV28 and TRBJ2-7; D remains ambiguous. V was shortened by 5 bases and J by 0 bases, with 17 bases between the two germline ends. The germline gives CDR1 MDHEN, CDR2 SYDVKM. The CDR3 consists of 16 residues. The CDR3 DNA sequence: TGTGCCAGCAGTCCACTAAAAAGGACGGGCTCCTACGAGCAGTACTTC. Protein: CASSPLKRTGSYEQYF. Drawing the rest from reference TRBV28 and TRBJ2-7, the complete variable domain is DVKVTQSSRYLVKRTGEKVFLECVQDMDHENMFWYRQDPGLGLRLIYFSYDVKMKEKGDIPEGYSVSREKKERFSLILESASTNQTSMYLCASSPLKRTGSYEQYFGPGTRLTVT.

The rearrangement joins TRBV13 to TRBJ2-5; the match to TRBD2 covers 9 bases. The CDR3 has 16 amino acids. J lost 2 bases, V lost 5 bases, and 9 bases had no gene match. From germline, CDR1 is PRHDT and CDR2 FYEKMQ (reference sequence). The CDR3 spells CASSAGLASYQETQYF. In nucleotides, the CDR3 is TGTGCCAGCAGCGCGGGACTAGCTAGCTATCAAGAGACCCAGTACTTC.

The table lists this clonotype with many counts. The chain uses TRBV12-3 or TRBV12-4 and TRBJ1-1; D is unresolved. V was pared by 4 bases and J by 1 base, with 7 bases between. The length of the CDR3 is 13 residues. As DNA, the CDR3 is TGTGCCAGCAGTTCCAGGACGAACACTGAAGCTTTCTTT. This encodes CASSSRTNTEAFF.

This clonotype has a count of ten or more. The chain carries TRBV24-1 and TRBJ2-5; the D gene is possibly TRBD1 (6 bases). CDR1 KGHDR and CDR2 SFDVKD come from the germline V gene. The CDR3 runs 16 residues. Trimming cost V 4 bases and J 7 bases, with 21 bases left between them. CDR3 in DNA: TGTGCCACCAGTGACGAAAGTAACAGGGTTTTGGGGACCCAGTACTTC. It translates to CATSDESNRVLGTQYF.

This clonotype showed up just a few times. This sequence joins TRBV4-1 and TRBJ2-3; the match to TRBD2 covers 12 bases. Germline CDR1 and CDR2: MGHRA and YSYEKL. The CDR3 contains 20 residues. Trimming cost V 0 bases and J 1 base; bases outside gene matches: 11. CDR3 sequence: CASSQDLAGGLAGRTDTQYF. CDR3 sequence (DNA): TGCGCCAGCAGCCAAGATTTGGCAGGGGGACTAGCGGGCCGCACAGATACGCAGTATTTT.

This clonotype was detected ten times or more. V is TRBV11-2 and J is TRBJ2-1, with D tentatively TRBD2 (6 bases). Germline V CDR1 and CDR2: SGHAT, FQNNGV. Trimming pared 4 bases from V and 10 bases from J, leaving 11 bases between. The CDR3 has 12 residues. This chain's CDR3 is CASSSTSTEQFF. DNA of the CDR3: TGTGCCAGCAGCTCAACTAGCACCGAGCAGTTCTTC. The entire variable domain, with the rest obtained from reference TRBV11-2 and TRBJ2-1, is as follows: EAGVAQSPRYKIIEKRQSVAFWCNPISGHATLYWYQQILGQGPKLLIQFQNNGVVDDSQLPKDRFSAERLKGVDSTLKIQPAKLEDSAVYLCASSSTSTEQFFGPGTRLTVL.

This clonotype came up many times. This chain uses TRBV20-1 with TRBJ2-5; D gene unclear. The ends were cut back, 6 bases at V and 5 bases at J, with 13 bases in the middle. CDR3 length: 12 residues. Germline lookup yields CDR1 DFQATT and CDR2 SNEGSKA (reference sequence). The CDR3 sequence: CSASMGMETQYF. The CDR3 DNA sequence: TGCAGTGCCAGCATGGGAATGGAGACCCAGTACTTC.

V is TRBV13 and J is TRBJ2-2, with no clear D. The germline V gene has CDR1 PRHDT and CDR2 FYEKMQ (reference sequence). The CDR3 has 15 residues. V lost 5 bases and J lost 4, with 14 bases in between. The CDR3 sequence is CASSPRTILTGELFF. CDR3 nucleotides: TGTGCCAGCAGCCCCAGGACCATCCTCACCGGGGAGCTGTTTTTT.

CDR3 DNA sequence: TGCGCCAGCAGCTTGGCCCCCACCTACGAGCAGTACTTC. Translation: CASSLAPTYEQYF. This rearrangement joins TRBV5-1 to TRBJ2-7; D remains unclear. Germline V CDR1 and CDR2: SGHRS, YFSETQ. Trimming took 0 bases from V and 2 from J, leaving 6 bases between them. This CDR3 comprises 13 residues.

The chain links TRBV6-5 to TRBJ1-5; D not resolved. The CDR3 has 13 residues. Germline CDR1 and CDR2: MNHEY and SVGAGI. Trimming stripped 0 bases from V and 5 bases from J, with 5 bases between. As DNA, the CDR3 is TGTGCCAGCAGTTACTCAATAGATCAGCCCCAGCATTTT. It specifies CASSYSIDQPQHF.

The CDR3 protein is CASSPDAGGTYNEQFF. The CDR3 region has the DNA TGTGCCAGCAGCCCAGACGCGGGTGGAACCTACAATGAGCAGTTCTTC. The V call is TRBV7-9, the J call TRBJ2-1; TRBD2 is a possible D gene (5 bases). This CDR3 comprises 16 residues. The germline V and J ends were trimmed by 5 bases and 2 bases, with 16 bases remaining between them. Germline lookup yields CDR1 SEHNR and CDR2 FQNEAQ (reference sequence).

This clonotype appeared many times. The rearrangement links TRBV7-9 to TRBJ2-7; D might be TRBD1 (6 bases). In germline, CDR1 is SEHNR, CDR2 FQNEAQ (reference sequence). Deletions cut 6 bases from V and 0 bases from J, with 15 bases between. The CDR3 sequence is 15 residues long. CDR3 in amino acids: CASSPARDNSYEQYF. The CDR3 DNA reads TGTGCCAGCAGTCCCGCCCGGGACAACTCCTACGAGCAGTACTTC.

This chain links TRBV7-8 with TRBJ1-1; TRBD1 is a possible D gene (5 bases). Trimming took off 7 bases at V and 0 bases at J, with 12 bases between the two ends. Germline loops: CDR1 SGHVS, CDR2 FQNEAQ. The CDR3 is made up of 14 amino acids. This CDR3 reads CASNAEGLNTEAFF. CDR3 DNA: TGTGCCAGCAACGCCGAGGGGTTGAACACTGAAGCTTTCTTT.

In nucleotides, the CDR3 is TGTGCCAGCAGCGGACCCAACCGGGGCGATGAGCAGTTCTTC. The encoded protein is CASSGPNRGDEQFF. The chain links TRBV11-3 to TRBJ2-1; D is tentatively TRBD1 or TRBD2 (5 bases each). Per the germline V gene, CDR1 is SGHNT and CDR2 is YENEEA. Deletions cut 5 bases from V and 8 bases from J, with 16 bases between. The CDR3 loop spans 14 amino acids.